The source of this T cell receptor (beta chain) is a study of response to subunit inactivated influenza vaccine. Broader study findings: Few new T cells, the authors suggested, are recruited by each seasonal influenza vaccination.

Concerning this clonotype itself: As yet, its antigen is unknown.

TCRdb itself ran the RT-PCR reads through MiXCR, one entry per CDR3 protein. The table lists 750,000 to 850,000 distinct CDR3 sequences, less than 20% of them singletons. This TCR derives from a man aged 50-59 years who received an inactivated influenza vaccine. The sequences come from PBMCs from blood, collected 4 to 6 days after vaccination.

The CDR3 DNA reads TGCGCCAGCAGCCAACCAACAGGGATGGGCACTGAAGCTTTCTTT. It encodes CASSQPTGMGTEAFF. The chain employs TRBV4-1 and TRBJ1-1; D is possibly TRBD1 (6 bases). Germline V lookup: CDR1 MGHRA, CDR2 YSYEKL. Trimming left V 2 bases short and J 4 bases short, with 14 bases between. This CDR3 spans 15 amino acids.